Each of the 5 T cell receptor beta chains below was sequenced from the same sample in a study of cytomegalovirus exposure and HLA in healthy donors. Assay: immunoSEQ multiplex PCR; the TCRdb copy retains only in-frame clones and omits some. The sample shows 200,000 or so clones, 84% of them seen only once. Sequenced material: PBMCs. Source of these receptors: a woman younger than 45 in good health and CMV-seropositive.

The chain links TRBV5-1 to TRBJ1-1; no clear D. V gave up 5 bases and J gave up 5 bases, with 13 bases separating them. The V gene's germline CDR1 is SGHRS and CDR2 YFSETQ. The CDR3 has 13 amino acids. Written as DNA, the CDR3 is TGCGCCAGCAGGGCTGACGGACTAACTGAAGCTTTCTTT. Translating it yields CASRADGLTEAFF.

The J gene is TRBJ1-2, the V gene TRBV18, with 7 bases identical to TRBD1. This CDR3 contains 15 residues. J gave up 4 bases and V 0 bases, and 5 bases lay outside the gene matches. Germline CDR1 is KGHSH and CDR2 is LQKENI. The CDR3 loop reads CASSPPNRGGYGYTF. The CDR3 DNA reads as TGTGCCAGCTCACCACCTAACAGGGGCGGCTATGGCTACACCTTC.

V usage is TRBV7-6 and J usage is TRBJ2-5, with 9 bases matching TRBD2. The CDR3 covers 16 residues. Germline assignment: CDR1 SGHVS and CDR2 FNYEAQ. With 1 base clipped from V and 1 base from J, the junction kept 4 bases outside the gene matches. CDR3 in amino acids: CASSLGLAEIQETQYF. DNA of the CDR3: TGTGCCAGCAGCTTAGGACTAGCGGAAATCCAAGAGACCCAGTACTTC.

A few counts support this clone. The J gene is TRBJ1-5, the V gene TRBV29-1; D may be TRBD1 (5 bases). The germline V gene has CDR1 SQVTM and CDR2 ANQGSEA. Trimming cost V 1 base and J 3 bases, with 7 bases left between them. This CDR3 region has 13 residues. The CDR3 loop reads CSVEAGFNQPQHF. In nucleotides, the CDR3 is TGCAGCGTTGAAGCAGGGTTCAATCAGCCCCAGCATTTT.

The chain joins TRBV9 to TRBJ2-3; D call uncertain. This CDR3 contains 11 residues. CDR1 is SGDLS and CDR2 is YYNGEE in the germline V gene. Trimming shortened V by 7 bases and J by 4 bases, and 7 bases separated the two germline ends. In nucleotides, the CDR3 is TGTGCCAGCGTGGGCGCAGATACGCAGTATTTT. Translation gives CASVGADTQYF.